This is a list of T cell receptor beta chains from one sample in a study of T-cell reconstitution after alpha-beta-depleted transplantation in children. Using its own MiXCR run on the PCR reads, TCRdb lists one record per CDR3 protein. The data hold some 340,000 distinct CDR3 sequences, with 9% to 12% observed a single time. Specimen: PBMCs from the stem cell graft donor, collected from the stem cell graft. The receptors shown here come from a human donor who donated a stem cell graft to a child with acute lymphoblastic leukemia. Each CDR3 is given with its conserved first and last residue. A D gene is named only where the DNA matches it firmly. Some rows have no size entry. The others give once, few or many, or a class for an expanded clone.

many	.	TRBV7-8	TRBJ2-1	CASSFERSSYNEQFF	TGTGCCAGCAGCTTCGAGCGGAGCTCCTACAATGAGCAGTTCTTC
few	.	TRBV18	TRBJ2-1	CASSPPGLTLFF	TGTGCCAGCTCACCACCCGGACTCACTTTGTTCTTC
few	.	TRBV29-1	TRBJ2-1	CTTGTGQPYNEQFF	TGCACCACGGGAACTGGACAACCCTACAATGAGCAGTTCTTC
.	.	TRBV5-1	TRBJ2-7	CASRSGASYEQYF	TGCGCCAGCAGATCCGGGGCCTCCTACGAGCAGTACTTC
.	TRBD2	TRBV10-2	TRBJ2-1	CASSDPTGLASGTLYNEQFF	TGCGCCAGCAGTGATCCAACGGGACTAGCGAGCGGGACTTTGTACAATGAGCAGTTCTTC
few	.	TRBV28	TRBJ2-7	CASSLPPGVGLNEQYF	TGTGCCAGCAGTTTACCTCCGGGGGTGGGCCTCAACGAGCAGTACTTC
few	.	TRBV4-1	TRBJ1-5	CASSLYDSNQPQHF	TGCGCCAGCAGTCTCTACGATAGCAATCAGCCCCAGCATTTT
.	TRBD2	TRBV20-1	TRBJ2-2	CSARTSGSSGELFF	TGCAGTGCCAGGACTAGCGGGAGCTCCGGGGAGCTGTTTTTT
.	TRBD2	TRBV27	TRBJ2-7	CASRTSSYEQYF	TGTGCCAGCAGGACTAGCAGCTACGAGCAGTACTTC
.	TRBD1	TRBV6-2/TRBV6-3	TRBJ1-2	CASSLTGTGRPNYGYTF	TGTGCCAGCAGTCTAACCGGGACAGGGCGCCCCAACTATGGCTACACCTTC
many	.	TRBV20-1	TRBJ2-7	CSARDVRDYEQYF	TGCAGTGCTAGAGATGTCAGGGACTACGAGCAGTACTTC
.	.	TRBV20-1	TRBJ2-3	CSANPPQPTDTQYF	TGCAGTGCTAACCCACCCCAGCCCACAGATACGCAGTATTTT
.	.	TRBV3-1	TRBJ2-7	CACSKVGFFPYEQYF	TGTGCCTGCAGCAAAGTTGGATTTTTCCCCTACGAGCAGTACTTC
many	.	TRBV5-1	TRBJ2-1	CASSLRPDNEQFF	TGCGCCAGCAGCTTGAGGCCCGACAATGAGCAGTTCTTC
.	.	TRBV5-6	TRBJ2-1	CASSLSGRNNEQFF	TGTGCCAGCAGCTTAAGCGGGCGGAACAATGAGCAGTTCTTC
many	TRBD1	TRBV5-1	TRBJ2-7	CASSLRATGTGYEQYF	TGCGCCAGCAGCTTAAGGGCGACAGGGACCGGCTACGAGCAGTACTTC
.	.	TRBV6-1	TRBJ1-5	CASSVISGSGQPQHF	TGTGCCAGCAGCGTTATCTCCGGGTCGGGGCAGCCCCAGCATTTT
few	TRBD2	TRBV11-1	TRBJ2-1	CASSTSGYLLWEEGHNEQFF	TGTGCCAGCAGCACTAGCGGTTACCTACTATGGGAGGAAGGCCACAATGAGCAGTTCTTC